This section outlines one T cell receptor beta chain sequence together with its context. The antigen remains undetermined. Clones were read by immunoSEQ multiplex PCR, and TCRdb kept only the in-frame ones, dropping some. The sample lists fewer than 150,000 clones; approximately 92% were seen once. The data are from a study of T cell responses to AZD1222 COVID-19 vaccine. Study-level results: Spike-specific TCRs gained breadth and depth after people received two AZD1222 doses. Females outnumbered males among donors, who were mostly white British; clonal diversity was possibly underestimated. As reported, nearly half of all spike-specific TCRs target variant regions that are unmutated. Of the AZD1222 recipients, only 5 to 7 were seropositive at baseline.

The CDR3 totals 13 residues. The V gene end was trimmed by 2 bases and the J gene end by 8 bases; junction bases not matched to a gene: 7. CDR1 and CDR2 (germline): SQVTM, ANQGSEA. The TCR was taken from an adult in good health. Sequencing was performed on peripheral blood, taken on day 0 of AZD1222 vaccination. The chain couples TRBV29-1 to TRBJ1-2; 8 bases are a match to TRBD1. This chain's CDR3 is CSVEQGALSGYTF. Written as DNA, the CDR3 is TGCAGCGTTGAACAGGGGGCGCTTTCAGGCTACACCTTC.